The rows below give T cell receptor beta chains drawn from one sample of a study of shared clonotypes between healthy human individuals. The assay was immunoSEQ multiplex PCR, and TCRdb's table has in-frame clones only and misses some. The table has 600,000 to 700,000 clones, more than 70% seen once. The specimen was memory CD4+ T cells sorted from blood. Receptor source: a woman aged 25 to 45 in good health. CDR3s leave out the opening cysteine and the closing phenylalanine or tryptophan. Some rows mark clone size as missing; the rest say once, few, many or name a class of expanded clone.

TRBV28	NA	TRBJ1-2	ASNLGTGRLWGYT
TRBV5-5	many	TRBJ1-2	ASSFLDTSNYGYT
TRBV25-1	NA	TRBJ2-7	ASSEEAEAYEQY
TRBV7-3	NA	TRBJ1-2	ASSPSGGNGYT
TRBV27	NA	TRBJ1-2	ASSFSGRGDYGYT
TRBV4-2	NA	TRBJ2-7	ASSQDHGGEQY
TRBV28	NA	TRBJ1-5	ASSWGSRQPQH
TRBV2	NA	TRBJ2-1	ASIVNWANNEQF
TRBV7-9	NA	TRBJ2-5	ASSPGERQSQETQY
TRBV18	NA	TRBJ1-3	ASSPGPGGGNTIY
TRBV7-2	NA	TRBJ2-3	ASSSSGLPSTDTQY
TRBV19	NA	TRBJ2-7	ASRRTGLAYEQY
TRBV10-3	NA	TRBJ1-4	AAKGVSNEKLF
TRBV5-1	NA	TRBJ1-5	ASSSGTENQPQH
TRBV21-1	NA	TRBJ2-7	ASSAGTGGDEQY
TRBV6-1	few	TRBJ1-1	ASSETQLWNTEAF
TRBV23-1	NA	TRBJ1-1	ASSHSHAEAF
TRBV20-1	NA	TRBJ2-5	SAGPQETQY
TRBV27	NA	TRBJ2-7	ASSFQGYEQY
TRBV28	once	TRBJ2-5	ASSPLGRAGETQY
TRBV5-1	NA	TRBJ2-3	ASSLGNTDTQY
TRBV4-1	few	TRBJ2-7	ASSRGLAGVGEQY
TRBV5-1	NA	TRBJ2-3	ASIQSGTDTQY
TRBV28	few	TRBJ1-2	ASRTGYPDYGYT
TRBV2	NA	TRBJ2-1	ASSLTTGEQF
TRBV6-1	NA	TRBJ2-2	ASTSLLANTGELF
TRBV5-5	NA	TRBJ1-2	ASSFGGGYT
TRBV20-1	NA	TRBJ2-5	SASGTNAQY
TRBV19	NA	TRBJ2-3	ASSIDPILAGGRDTQY
TRBV18	NA	TRBJ2-5	ASSPTETQY
TRBV9	many	TRBJ2-1	ASSNTGVFSSYNEQF
TRBV4-1	few	TRBJ1-1	ASSQGKWRNTEAF
TRBV30	NA	TRBJ2-5	AWSFSPGRSKETQY
TRBV5-1	NA	TRBJ1-4	ASSLHGGGATNEKLF
TRBV5-6	once	TRBJ2-7	ASSPWSGWSEQY
TRBV6-1	NA	TRBJ1-2	ASSDSVGRANYGYT
TRBV6-5	NA	TRBJ1-2	ASREQGDYGYT
TRBV7-8	few	TRBJ2-2	ASSLAGGSGELF
TRBV19	NA	TRBJ1-5	ASSRTGSSQPQH
TRBV9	NA	TRBJ1-2	ASSVGLGQRGYT
TRBV5-4	NA	TRBJ1-4	ASSKTGGGQIGKLF
TRBV5-4	NA	TRBJ1-2	ASRVFGYGYT
TRBV19	NA	TRBJ2-1	ASSPSGLAGGSEQF
TRBV7-3	NA	TRBJ1-1	ASSPNGQGAIGAF